This is a list of T cell receptor beta chains from one sample in a study of T-cell reconstitution after alpha-beta-depleted transplantation in children. TCRdb re-derived calls from the PCR reads in MiXCR, one entry per CDR3 protein. This sample carries 600,000 to 700,000 distinct CDR3 sequences, approximately 16% of them seen once, and the ten largest clones take 0.8% to 1.1%. Sample: PBMCs from the stem cell graft donor, taken from the stem cell graft. These receptors came from a human donor who donated a stem cell graft to a child with acute myeloid leukemia. Each CDR3 is given with its conserved first and last residue. Each record gives: V gene, CDR3 protein.

TRBV29-1,CSVQRTDTQYF
TRBV12-3/TRBV12-4,CASSPGGSSNYGYTF
TRBV29-1,CSAGGPDTQYF
TRBV15,CATSSWELLTQYF
TRBV29-1,CSVGGALAGANVLTF
TRBV29-1,CSVEMVEGELFF
TRBV5-1,CASTQGDRTYNEQFF
TRBV5-6,CASSFPTDTQYF
TRBV20-1,CSALDVMRGIYNEQFF
TRBV6-1,CASRGGAGSTDTQYF
TRBV7-2,CASSWGQGVMEQFF
TRBV6-1,CASSRGTGGSNSPLHF
TRBV9,CASSVEPGGSYEQYF
TRBV6-1,CASTPGGSGQPQHF
TRBV20-1,CSARYFEGTEAFF
TRBV20-1,CSARSGTGDSNQPQHF
TRBV12-3/TRBV12-4,CASSFLGMNTEAFF
TRBV4-3,CASSQGYIAGGDGEQFF
TRBV15,CATRNGQAPDTIYF
TRBV20-1,CSAPRGHGANVLTF
TRBV15,CATSRERGFEAFF
TRBV7-2,CASSLNLGQAYEQYF
TRBV20-1,CSARAEGVGFF
TRBV20-1,CSAPRGRAQHF
TRBV5-1,CASSSLAGANNEQFF
TRBV7-2,CASTSGYSYEQYF
TRBV24-1,CATSDHTSGFNEQFF
TRBV30,CAWSPGAGSTNTEAFF
TRBV28,CASSLAAGLAYTEAFF
TRBV12-3/TRBV12-4,CASSMGPEQYF
TRBV7-2,CASSFGGNTGELFF
TRBV30,CAWTLAGGQETQYF
TRBV20-1,CSARAAPRGVYNEQFF
TRBV20-1,CGVSADADTQYF
TRBV12-3/TRBV12-4,CASDPGGPNTGELFF
TRBV20-1,CSAGQGDSPLHF
TRBV20-1,CSARVQGGTEAFF
TRBV7-2,CASNGQGGNYGYTF
TRBV5-5,CASSLEASWETQYF
TRBV6-4,CASSGSTSGGGTDTQYF